These 14 T cell receptor beta chains were all obtained from the same sample, sequenced in a study of T cell responses to AZD1222 COVID-19 vaccine. The table came from immunoSEQ multiplex PCR; TCRdb's copy has only in-frame clones and leaves some out. The sample carries about 88,000 clones, about 89% recorded once. Source: peripheral blood, taken 28 days after the second AZD1222 dose. These receptor sequences come from an adult who received the AZD1222 COVID-19 vaccine.

The chain couples TRBV7-2 to TRBJ1-5; TRBD1 might be the D (6 bases). The V gene's germline CDR1 is SGHTA and CDR2 FQGNSA. This CDR3 region has 14 residues. V lost 1 base to trimming and J lost 6 bases, with 10 bases between them. In DNA, the CDR3 is TGTGCCAGCAGCTTAGACAGGGCCACTCAGCCCCAGCATTTT. Residues: CASSLDRATQPQHF.

The rearrangement joins TRBV7-9 to TRBJ2-1, with D possibly being TRBD1 or TRBD2 (5 bases each). Per the germline V gene, CDR1 is SEHNR and CDR2 is FQNEAQ (reference sequence). CDR3 length: 18 amino acids. Deletions cut 5 bases from V and 7 bases from J, with 27 bases between. The CDR3 sequence is CASSTRDVLGYAHNEQFF. In DNA, the CDR3 is TGTGCCAGCAGCACACGGGACGTCTTAGGGTACGCCCATAATGAGCAGTTCTTC.

The chain employs TRBV2 and TRBJ1-6; D is uncertain. This CDR3 is 14 amino acids long. V was cut by 10 bases and J by 10 bases, with 20 bases left in between. Germline assignment: CDR1 SNHLY and CDR2 FYNNEI. This CDR3 reads CATGRALAGSPLHF. The CDR3 bases are TGTGCCACTGGAAGGGCCCTGGCTGGCTCACCCCTCCACTTT.

The chain is built from TRBV6-5 and TRBJ1-5; 11 bases agree with TRBD1. In germline, CDR1 is MNHEY, CDR2 SVGAGI. J was trimmed by 4 bases and V by 6 bases; bases with no gene match: 5. The CDR3 has 15 residues. The CDR3 region is CASRSGTGGNQPQHF. The CDR3 DNA is TGTGCCAGCAGATCCGGGACAGGGGGGAATCAGCCCCAGCATTTT.

The chain uses TRBV14 and TRBJ1-4, with D uncertain. Trimming left V 0 bases short and J 0 bases short, with 17 bases between. The length of the CDR3 is 19 residues. CDR1 SGHDN and CDR2 FVKESK come from the germline V gene. This chain's CDR3 is CASSQEGPRSPATNEKLFF. CDR3 DNA sequence: TGTGCCAGCAGCCAAGAGGGTCCCCGGAGCCCCGCAACTAATGAAAAACTGTTTTTT.

The chain has TRBV5-1 and TRBJ2-2, with 8 bases matching TRBD2. Germline V gene data show CDR1 as SGHRS and CDR2 as YFSETQ. CDR3 length: 17 residues. The V gene end was trimmed by 4 bases and the J gene end by 1 base; junction bases not matched to a gene: 9. CDR3 residues: CASSPWSSGGNTGELFF. CDR3 DNA sequence: TGCGCCAGCAGCCCATGGAGCAGCGGGGGGAACACCGGGGAGCTGTTTTTT.

This clone was seen a handful of times. The chain has TRBV10-3 and TRBJ2-2; D perhaps matches TRBD1 (6 bases). V was cut by 4 bases and J by 0 bases, with 12 bases left in between. Germline-derived CDR1 and CDR2 are ENHRY and SYGVKD. The CDR3 has 16 residues. The CDR3, as DNA: TGTGCCATCAGTGGGAGACAGGCCGCGAACACCGGGGAGCTGTTTTTT. Protein: CAISGRQAANTGELFF.

The rearrangement uses TRBV2 and TRBJ1-1, with D perhaps TRBD1 (5 bases). Trimming shortened V by 2 bases and J by 2 bases, and 9 bases separated the two germline ends. Germline V gene lookup returns CDR1 SNHLY and CDR2 FYNNEI. CDR3 length: 14 amino acids. CDR3 amino acids: CASSERQGNTEAFF. The CDR3 bases are TGTGCCAGCAGTGAAAGGCAGGGCAACACTGAAGCTTTCTTT.

The chain's CDR3 is CASRRQGEKLFF. CDR3 bases: TGTGCCAGCAGGAGACAGGGGGAAAAACTGTTTTTT. The chain has TRBV28 and TRBJ1-4; TRBD1 matches at 8 bases. The CDR3 spans 12 residues. V gave up 6 bases and J gave up 8 bases; unmatched junction bases: 2. CDR1 is MDHEN and CDR2 is SYDVKM in the germline V gene.

This clone came up once. V usage is TRBV7-2 and J usage is TRBJ1-6; no definite D call. V lost 3 bases and J lost 1, with 7 bases in between. The germline CDR1 and CDR2 sequences are SGHTA and FQGNSA. This CDR3 has 15 residues. Written as DNA, the CDR3 is TGTGCCAGCAGCTTGGGCGGATCCTATAATTCACCCCTCCACTTT. The encoded protein is CASSLGGSYNSPLHF.

The chain couples TRBV11-2 to TRBJ2-7; TRBD2 agrees at 9 bases. Unmatched junction bases numbered 3, after V lost 1 base and J lost 2 bases. This CDR3 is built from 15 residues. Germline V gene data show CDR1 as SGHAT and CDR2 as FQNNGV. CDR3 bases: TGTGCCAGCAGCTTAGCTAGCGGGACAGCCTACGAGCAGTACTTC. This encodes CASSLASGTAYEQYF.

CDR3 protein: CASRMTGGRGYTF. DNA of the CDR3: TGTGCCAGCCGAATGACAGGGGGCAGAGGCTACACCTTC. The V and J genes are TRBV27 and TRBJ1-2; TRBD1 matches at 10 bases. The J segment lost 8 bases and the V segment lost 8 bases, leaving 8 bases of the junction unmatched. The germline CDR1 and CDR2 sequences are MNHEY and SMNVEV (reference sequence). The CDR3 is 13 residues long.

As to this clone: Other DNA variants within this sample encode the same CDR3. The chain uses TRBV2 and TRBJ1-1; possibly TRBD1 for D (5 bases). The CDR3 contains 13 residues. CDR1 and CDR2 from the germline V gene are SNHLY and FYNNEI. With 3 bases removed from V and 6 bases from J, the gap between germline ends came to 11 bases. CDR3: CASSERGGAEAFF. CDR3 coding DNA: TGTGCCAGCAGTGAGAGGGGAGGGGCTGAAGCTTTCTTT.

The chain recombines TRBV6-5 with TRBJ2-5; D may be TRBD1 (7 bases). The germline gives CDR1 MNHEY, CDR2 SVGAGI. The CDR3 is 13 amino acids. The V and J ends lost 6 bases and 5 bases respectively, with 13 bases between them. The DNA for the CDR3 is TGTGCCAGCAGGAAGACAGGGAGGGAGACCCAGTACTTC. This sequence encodes CASRKTGRETQYF.